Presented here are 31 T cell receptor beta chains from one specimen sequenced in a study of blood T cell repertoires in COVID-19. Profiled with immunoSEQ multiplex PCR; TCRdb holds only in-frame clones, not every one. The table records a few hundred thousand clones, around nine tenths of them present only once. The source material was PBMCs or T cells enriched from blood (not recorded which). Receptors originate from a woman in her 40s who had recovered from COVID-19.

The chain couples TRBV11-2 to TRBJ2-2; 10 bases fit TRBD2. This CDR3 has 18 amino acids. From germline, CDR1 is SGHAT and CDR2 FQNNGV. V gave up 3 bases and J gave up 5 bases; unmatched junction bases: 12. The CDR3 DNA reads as TGTGCCAGCAGCTTGCAACTAGCGGGACAAACAGGAACCGGGGAGCTGTTTTTT. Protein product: CASSLQLAGQTGTGELFF.

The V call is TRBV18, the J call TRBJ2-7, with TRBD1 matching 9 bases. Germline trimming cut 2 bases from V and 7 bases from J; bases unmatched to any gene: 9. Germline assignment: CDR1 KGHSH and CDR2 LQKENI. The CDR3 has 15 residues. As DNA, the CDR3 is TGTGCCAGCTCACCAGGGACAGGGCGCCTCGAGGAGCAGTACTTC. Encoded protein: CASSPGTGRLEEQYF.

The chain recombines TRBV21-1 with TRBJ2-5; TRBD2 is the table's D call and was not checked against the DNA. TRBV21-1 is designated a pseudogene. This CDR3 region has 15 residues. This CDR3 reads CASRSAYLRRETQYF. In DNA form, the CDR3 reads TGTGCCAGCAGATCAGCGTACCTAAGGAGGGAGACCCAGTACTTC.

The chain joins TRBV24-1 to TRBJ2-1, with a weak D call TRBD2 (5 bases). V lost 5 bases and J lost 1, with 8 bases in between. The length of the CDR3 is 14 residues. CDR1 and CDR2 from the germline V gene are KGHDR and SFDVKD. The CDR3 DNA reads TGTGCCACCAGTGGAAGCGGATCCTACAATGAGCAGTTCTTC. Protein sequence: CATSGSGSYNEQFF.

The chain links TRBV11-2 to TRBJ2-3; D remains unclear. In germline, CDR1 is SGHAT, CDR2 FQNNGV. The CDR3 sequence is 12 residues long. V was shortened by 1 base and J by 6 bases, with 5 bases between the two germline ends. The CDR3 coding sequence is TGTGCCAGCAGCTTAGGGCGGGATACGCAGTATTTT. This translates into CASSLGRDTQYF.

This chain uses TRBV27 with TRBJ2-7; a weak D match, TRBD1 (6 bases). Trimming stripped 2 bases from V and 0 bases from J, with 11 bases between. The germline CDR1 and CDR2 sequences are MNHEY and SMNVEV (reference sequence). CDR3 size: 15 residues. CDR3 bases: TGTGCCAGCAGTTTAAAGAGGGGGAGCTCCTACGAGCAGTACTTC. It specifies CASSLKRGSSYEQYF.

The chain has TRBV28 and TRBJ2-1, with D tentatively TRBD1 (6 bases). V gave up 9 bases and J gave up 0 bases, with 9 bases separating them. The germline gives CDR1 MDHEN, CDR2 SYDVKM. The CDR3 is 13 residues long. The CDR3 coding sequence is TGTGCCAGTACAGGGTCCTCCTACAATGAGCAGTTCTTC. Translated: CASTGSSYNEQFF.

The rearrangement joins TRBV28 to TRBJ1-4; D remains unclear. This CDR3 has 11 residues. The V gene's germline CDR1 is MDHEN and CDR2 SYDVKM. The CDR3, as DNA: TGTGCGTATCTTGCTAATGAAAAACTGTTTTTT. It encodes CAYLANEKLFF.

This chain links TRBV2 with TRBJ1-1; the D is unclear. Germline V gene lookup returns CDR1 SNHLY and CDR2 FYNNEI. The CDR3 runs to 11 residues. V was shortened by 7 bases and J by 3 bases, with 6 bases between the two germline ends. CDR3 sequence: CASIRDTEAFF. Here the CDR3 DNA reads TGTGCCAGCATTAGAGACACTGAAGCTTTCTTT. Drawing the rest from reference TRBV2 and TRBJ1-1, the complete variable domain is EPEVTQTPSHQVTQMGQEVILRCVPISNHLYFYWYRQILGQKVEFLVSFYNNEISEKSEIFDDQFSVERPDGSNFTLKIRSTKLEDSAMYFCASIRDTEAFFGQGTRLTVV.

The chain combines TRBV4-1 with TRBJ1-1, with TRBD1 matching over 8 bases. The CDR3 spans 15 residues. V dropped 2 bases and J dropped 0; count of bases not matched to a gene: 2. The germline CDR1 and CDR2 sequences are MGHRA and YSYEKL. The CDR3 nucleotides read TGCGCCAGCAGCCAAAAGGACAGGGTGAACACTGAAGCTTTCTTT. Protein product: CASSQKDRVNTEAFF.

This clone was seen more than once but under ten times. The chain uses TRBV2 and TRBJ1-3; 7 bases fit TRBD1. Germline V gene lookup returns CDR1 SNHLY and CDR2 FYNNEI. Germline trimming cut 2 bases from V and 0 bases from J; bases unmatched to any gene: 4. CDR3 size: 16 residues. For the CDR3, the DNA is TGTGCCAGCAGTGAACAAGGGGGCCTCTCTGGAAACACCATATATTTT. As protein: CASSEQGGLSGNTIYF.

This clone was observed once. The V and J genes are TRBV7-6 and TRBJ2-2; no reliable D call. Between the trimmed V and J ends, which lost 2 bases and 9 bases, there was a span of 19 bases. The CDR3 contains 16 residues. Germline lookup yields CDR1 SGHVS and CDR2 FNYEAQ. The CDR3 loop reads CASSLSASGSSRELFF. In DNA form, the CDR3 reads TGTGCCAGCAGCTTATCCGCCTCCGGGTCCTCCAGGGAGCTGTTTTTT.

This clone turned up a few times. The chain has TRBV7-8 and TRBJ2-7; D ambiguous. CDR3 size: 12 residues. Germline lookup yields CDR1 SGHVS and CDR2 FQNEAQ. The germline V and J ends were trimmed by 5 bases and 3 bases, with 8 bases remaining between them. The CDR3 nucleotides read TGTGCCAGCAGCCTACCGCGCTACGAGCAGTACTTC. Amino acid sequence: CASSLPRYEQYF.

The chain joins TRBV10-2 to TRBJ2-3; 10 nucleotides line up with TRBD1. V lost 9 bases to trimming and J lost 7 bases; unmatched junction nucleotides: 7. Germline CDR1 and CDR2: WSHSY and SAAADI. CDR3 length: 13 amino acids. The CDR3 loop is CASRDRGTYTQYF. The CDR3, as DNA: TGCGCCAGTCGGGACAGGGGAACATATACGCAGTATTTT.

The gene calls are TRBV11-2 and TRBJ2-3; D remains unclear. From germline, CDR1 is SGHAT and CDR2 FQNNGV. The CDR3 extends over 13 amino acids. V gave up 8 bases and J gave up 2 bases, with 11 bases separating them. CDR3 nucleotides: TGTGCCAGCCAGCTCGACACCACAGATACGCAGTATTTT. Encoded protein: CASQLDTTDTQYF.

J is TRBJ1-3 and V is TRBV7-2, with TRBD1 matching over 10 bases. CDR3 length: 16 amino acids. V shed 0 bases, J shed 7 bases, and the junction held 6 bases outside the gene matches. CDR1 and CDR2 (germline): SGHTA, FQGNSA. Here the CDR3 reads CASSLAPTGGRNTIYF. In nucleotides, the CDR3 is TGTGCCAGCAGCTTAGCCCCGACAGGGGGCAGGAACACCATATATTTT.

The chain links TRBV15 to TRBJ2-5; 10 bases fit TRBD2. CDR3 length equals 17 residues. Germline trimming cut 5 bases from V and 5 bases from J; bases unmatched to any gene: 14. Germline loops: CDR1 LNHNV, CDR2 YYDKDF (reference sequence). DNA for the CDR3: TGTGCCACCAGCGGTGAGCGGGAGGGCCTGAGTAGGGAGACCCAGTACTTC. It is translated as CATSGEREGLSRETQYF. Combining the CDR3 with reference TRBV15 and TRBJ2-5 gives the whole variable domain DAMVIQNPRYQVTQFGKPVTLSCSQTLNHNVMYWYQQKSSQAPKLLFHYYDKDFNNEADTPDNFQSRRPNTSFCFLDIRSPGLGDTAMYLCATSGEREGLSRETQYFGPGTRLLVL.

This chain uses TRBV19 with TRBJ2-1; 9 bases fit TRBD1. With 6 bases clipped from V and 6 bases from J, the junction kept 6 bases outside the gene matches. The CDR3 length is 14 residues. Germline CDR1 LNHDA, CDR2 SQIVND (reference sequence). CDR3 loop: CASRRDREFNEQFF. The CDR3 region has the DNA TGTGCCAGTAGAAGGGACAGGGAGTTCAATGAGCAGTTCTTC. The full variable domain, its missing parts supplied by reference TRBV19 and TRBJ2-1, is DGGITQSPKYLFRKEGQNVTLSCEQNLNHDAMYWYRQDPGQGLRLIYYSQIVNDFQKGDIAEGYSVSREKKESFPLTVTSAQKNPTAFYLCASRRDREFNEQFFGPGTRLTVL.

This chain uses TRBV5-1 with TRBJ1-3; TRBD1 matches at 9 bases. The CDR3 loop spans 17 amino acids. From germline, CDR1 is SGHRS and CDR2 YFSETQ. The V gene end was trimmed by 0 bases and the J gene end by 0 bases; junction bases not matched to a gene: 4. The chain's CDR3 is CASSLVGQGLSGNTIYF. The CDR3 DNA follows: TGCGCCAGCAGCTTGGTCGGACAGGGGCTCTCTGGAAACACCATATATTTT.

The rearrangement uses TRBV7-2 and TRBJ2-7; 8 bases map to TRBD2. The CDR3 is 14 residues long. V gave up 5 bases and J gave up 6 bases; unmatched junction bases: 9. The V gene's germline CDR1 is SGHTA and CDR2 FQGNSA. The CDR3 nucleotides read TGTGCCAGCAGCCGGAGCGGGAGCCATAGCGAGCAGTACTTC. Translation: CASSRSGSHSEQYF.

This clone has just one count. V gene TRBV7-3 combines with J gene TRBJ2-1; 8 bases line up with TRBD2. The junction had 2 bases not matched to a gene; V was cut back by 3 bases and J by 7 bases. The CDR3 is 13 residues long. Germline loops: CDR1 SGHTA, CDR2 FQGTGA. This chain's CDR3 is CASSFGTRNEQFF. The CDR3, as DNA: TGTGCCAGCAGCTTCGGGACTAGGAATGAGCAGTTCTTC.

CDR3 region: CATTDFNRGPTTYNEQFF. The CDR3 DNA reads as TGTGCCACCACTGACTTTAACAGGGGGCCCACCACCTACAATGAGCAGTTCTTC. The chain recombines TRBV24-1 with TRBJ2-1; 9 nucleotides line up with TRBD1. This CDR3 is built from 18 residues. Germline V lookup: CDR1 KGHDR, CDR2 SFDVKD. J gave up 2 bases and V 8 bases, and 15 bases lay outside the gene matches.

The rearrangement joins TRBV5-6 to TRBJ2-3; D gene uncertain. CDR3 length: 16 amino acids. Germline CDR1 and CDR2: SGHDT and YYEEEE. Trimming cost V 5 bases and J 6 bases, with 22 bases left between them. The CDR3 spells CASRTGFEVRRDTQYF. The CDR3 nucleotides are TGTGCCAGCAGGACTGGATTTGAAGTAAGGCGGGATACGCAGTATTTT.

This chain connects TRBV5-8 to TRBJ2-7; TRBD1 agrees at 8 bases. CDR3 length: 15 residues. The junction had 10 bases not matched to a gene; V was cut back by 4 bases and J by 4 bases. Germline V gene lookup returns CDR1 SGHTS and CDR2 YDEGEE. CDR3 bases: TGTGCCAGCAGCCTTCCGGGGACAGGCTTTTACGAGCAGTACTTC. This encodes CASSLPGTGFYEQYF. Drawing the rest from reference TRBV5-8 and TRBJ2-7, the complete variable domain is EAGVTQSPTHLIKTRGQQATLRCSPISGHTSVYWYQQALGLGLQFLLWYDEGEERNRGNFPPRFSGRQFPNYSSELNVNALELEDSALYLCASSLPGTGFYEQYFGPGTRLTVT.

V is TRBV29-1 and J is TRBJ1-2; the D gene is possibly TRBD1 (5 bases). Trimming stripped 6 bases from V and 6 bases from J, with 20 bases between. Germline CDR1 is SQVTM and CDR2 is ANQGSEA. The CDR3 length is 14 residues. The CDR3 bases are TGCAGCGTCGCTACTGGAGACAGCAGAGATGGCTACACCTTC. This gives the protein CSVATGDSRDGYTF. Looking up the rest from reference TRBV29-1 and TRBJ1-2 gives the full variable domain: SAVISQKPSRDICQRGTSLTIQCQVDSQVTMMFWYRQQPGQSLTLIATANQGSEATYESGFVIDKFPISRPNLTFSTLTVSNMSPEDSSIYLCSVATGDSRDGYTFGSGTRLTVV.

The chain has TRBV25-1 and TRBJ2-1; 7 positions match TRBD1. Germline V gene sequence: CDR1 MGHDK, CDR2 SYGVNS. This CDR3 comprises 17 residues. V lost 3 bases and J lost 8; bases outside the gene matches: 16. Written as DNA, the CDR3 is TGTGCCAGCAGTGACTCACAAGGGGGCGCCTCAGTTTATGAGCAGTTCTTC. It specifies CASSDSQGGASVYEQFF. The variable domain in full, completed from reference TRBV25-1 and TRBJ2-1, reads EADIYQTPRYLVIGTGKKITLECSQTMGHDKMYWYQQDPGMELHLIHYSYGVNSTEKGDLSSESTVSRIRTEHFPLTLESARPSHTSQYLCASSDSQGGASVYEQFFGPGTRLTVL.

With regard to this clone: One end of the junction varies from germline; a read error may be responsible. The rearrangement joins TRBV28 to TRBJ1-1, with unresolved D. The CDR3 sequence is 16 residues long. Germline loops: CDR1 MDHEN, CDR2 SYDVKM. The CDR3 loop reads CASSLFGREVKTEAFF. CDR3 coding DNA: TGTGCCAGCAGTTTATTTGGAAGGGAGGTGAAGACTGAAGCTTTCTTT.

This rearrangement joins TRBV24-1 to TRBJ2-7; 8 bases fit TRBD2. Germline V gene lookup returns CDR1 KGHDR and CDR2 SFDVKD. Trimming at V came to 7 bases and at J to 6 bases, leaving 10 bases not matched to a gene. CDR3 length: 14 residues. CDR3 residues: CATSLSGKSFEQYF. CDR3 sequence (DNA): TGTGCCACCAGCCTTAGCGGGAAGTCGTTCGAGCAGTACTTC.

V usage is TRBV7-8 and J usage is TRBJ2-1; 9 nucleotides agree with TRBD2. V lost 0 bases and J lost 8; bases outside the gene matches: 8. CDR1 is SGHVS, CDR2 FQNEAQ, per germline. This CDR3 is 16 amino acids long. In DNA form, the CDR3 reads TGTGCCAGCAGCTTAGCGCGGCGGGAGGGCCTTTATGAGCAGTTCTTC. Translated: CASSLARREGLYEQFF.

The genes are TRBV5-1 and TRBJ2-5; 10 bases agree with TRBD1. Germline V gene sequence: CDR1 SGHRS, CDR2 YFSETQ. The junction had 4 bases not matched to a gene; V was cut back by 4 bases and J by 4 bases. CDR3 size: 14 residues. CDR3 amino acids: CASSLGQGLETQYF. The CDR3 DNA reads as TGCGCCAGCAGCCTGGGACAGGGGTTAGAGACCCAGTACTTC.

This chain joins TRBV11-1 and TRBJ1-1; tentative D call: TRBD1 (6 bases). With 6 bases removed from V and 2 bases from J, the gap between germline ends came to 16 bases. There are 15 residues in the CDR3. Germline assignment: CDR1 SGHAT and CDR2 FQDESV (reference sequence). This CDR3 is CASSRNGGLNTEAFF. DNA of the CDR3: TGTGCCAGCAGTCGGAACGGGGGGCTCAACACTGAAGCTTTCTTT. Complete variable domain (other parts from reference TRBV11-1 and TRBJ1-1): EAEVAQSPRYKITEKSQAVAFWCDPISGHATLYWYRQILGQGPELLVQFQDESVVDDSQLPKDRFSAERLKGVDSTLKIQPAELGDSAMYLCASSRNGGLNTEAFFGQGTRLTVV.